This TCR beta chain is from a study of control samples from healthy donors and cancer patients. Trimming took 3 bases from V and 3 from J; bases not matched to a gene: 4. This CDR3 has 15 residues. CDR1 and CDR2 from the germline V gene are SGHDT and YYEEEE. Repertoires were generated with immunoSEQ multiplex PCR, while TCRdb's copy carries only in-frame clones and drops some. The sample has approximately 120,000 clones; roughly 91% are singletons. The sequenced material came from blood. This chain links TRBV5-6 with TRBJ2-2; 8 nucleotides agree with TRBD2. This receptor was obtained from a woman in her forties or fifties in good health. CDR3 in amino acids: CASSWAGGYTGELFF. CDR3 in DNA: TGTGCCAGCAGCTGGGCGGGGGGATACACCGGGGAGCTGTTTTTT.